Shown below are 13 T cell receptor beta chains from a single sample sequenced in a study of glioma-infiltrating T cells after dendritic cell vaccination. Time point defined: after dendritic cell vaccination, including at tumor progression/relapse. Here immunoSEQ multiplex PCR was the method, and the copy in TCRdb shows in-frame clones only, minus some. The table includes 85,000 to 100,000 clones, 70% to 90% detected once. Sequences were derived from blood, sampled after dendritic cell vaccination. These TCRs come from a human donor with glioblastoma.

The sample holds one count of this clone. The chain couples TRBV27 to TRBJ1-2, with 9 bases that match TRBD1. Germline lookup yields CDR1 MNHEY and CDR2 SMNVEV (reference sequence). The CDR3 extends over 15 amino acids. V gave up 4 bases and J gave up 5 bases; unmatched junction bases: 8. CDR3 bases: TGTGCCAGCAGTTACACCAAACAGGGGGCATATGGCTACACCTTC. It yields the protein CASSYTKQGAYGYTF.

Only one count was recorded for this clone. The V call is TRBV28, the J call TRBJ2-5; D unresolved. The CDR3 is made up of 15 amino acids. V lost 3 bases and J 4 bases, leaving 15 bases between the germline ends. The germline gives CDR1 MDHEN, CDR2 SYDVKM. The CDR3 DNA reads as TGTGCCAGCAGTTTGTCGACCTACTCGGGAGAGACCCAGTACTTC. It translates to CASSLSTYSGETQYF.

This clone was counted once. The chain recombines TRBV9 with TRBJ2-6; maybe TRBD2 (5 bases). The germline CDR1 and CDR2 sequences are SGDLS and YYNGEE. The CDR3 spans 16 residues. The V end was cut by 5 bases, the J end by 0 bases, with 12 bases between. The chain's CDR3 is CASRATEGSGANVLTF. The DNA for the CDR3 is TGTGCCAGCAGAGCCACCGAGGGCTCTGGGGCCAACGTCCTGACTTTC. Full variable domain (remainder filled in from reference TRBV9 and TRBJ2-6): DSGVTQTPKHLITATGQRVTLRCSPRSGDLSVYWYQQSLDQGLQFLIQYYNGEERAKGNILERFSAQQFPDLHSELNLSSLELGDSALYFCASRATEGSGANVLTFGAGSRLTVL.

The chain uses TRBV5-1 and TRBJ2-3, with 11 bases aligning to TRBD2. CDR1 and CDR2 (germline): SGHRS, YFSETQ. The length of the CDR3 is 17 residues. The ends lost 1 base at V and 4 bases at J; junction bases unmatched: 8. CDR3: CASSLSTSGRSSDTQYF. CDR3 nucleotide sequence: TGCGCCAGCAGCTTGTCCACTAGCGGGAGATCATCAGATACGCAGTATTTT.

Comments on this clone: A read error may produce the germline difference seen at one junction end. This sequence joins TRBV9 and TRBJ1-2; 7 bases align to TRBD1. Germline CDR1 is SGDLS and CDR2 is YYNGEE. This CDR3 has 15 residues. The CDR3 DNA follows: TGTGCCAGCAGCGTAGAATATCGGACAGGCCTTTCGCTGTTCTTC. Amino acid sequence: CASSVEYRTGLSLFF.

As DNA, the CDR3 is TGTGCCAGCTCACCACCCGGGATGGTATACACTGAAGCTTTCTTT. Encoded protein: CASSPPGMVYTEAFF. The rearrangement joins TRBV18 to TRBJ1-1; D remains ambiguous. The V end was cut by 0 bases, the J end by 3 bases, with 11 bases between. Germline CDR1 is KGHSH and CDR2 is LQKENI. This CDR3 has 15 amino acids.

This clone is a singleton in its sample. V usage is TRBV4-2 and J usage is TRBJ2-6; TRBD2 might be the D (5 bases). This CDR3 region has 14 residues. V gave up 1 base and J gave up 10 bases, with 11 bases separating them. Germline V gives CDR1 LGHNA, CDR2 YNFKEQ. CDR3 amino acids: CASSQGGSQNVLTF. The DNA for the CDR3 is TGTGCCAGCAGCCAAGGAGGGAGTCAAAACGTCCTGACTTTC.

V usage is TRBV27 and J usage is TRBJ2-1, with no clear D. The germline V gene encodes CDR1 MNHEY and CDR2 SMNVEV (reference sequence). V was cut by 4 bases and J by 6 bases, with 7 bases left in between. This CDR3 has 12 residues. In DNA, the CDR3 is TGTGCCAGCAGTTGGCCAAGCAATGAGCAGTTCTTC. Translating gives CASSWPSNEQFF.

This rearrangement joins TRBV5-1 to TRBJ2-3, with 11 bases lining up with TRBD2. CDR3 size: 17 residues. The trim removed 7 bases at V and 2 bases at J, leaving 12 bases unmatched. The germline V gene has CDR1 SGHRS and CDR2 YFSETQ. CDR3 in amino acids: CASGRSSGGPFTDTQYF. The CDR3 nucleotides are TGCGCCAGCGGGCGGTCTAGCGGGGGGCCATTCACAGATACGCAGTATTTT. Combining the CDR3 with reference TRBV5-1 and TRBJ2-3 gives the whole variable domain KAGVTQTPRYLIKTRGQQVTLSCSPISGHRSVSWYQQTPGQGLQFLFEYFSETQRNKGNFPGRFSGRQFSNSRSEMNVSTLELGDSALYLCASGRSSGGPFTDTQYFGPGTRLTVL.

This clone has only a few counts. The chain has TRBV5-1 and TRBJ2-5; D may be TRBD2 (5 bases). Germline CDR1 reads SGHRS; CDR2 reads YFSETQ. V was shortened by 3 bases and J by 5 bases, with 20 bases between the two germline ends. The CDR3 loop spans 16 amino acids. CDR3 loop: CASSSRDSLKVETQYF. In nucleotides, the CDR3 is TGCGCCAGCAGCTCCCGGGATTCCCTAAAGGTGGAGACCCAGTACTTC.

The chain recombines TRBV19 with TRBJ2-7; D not resolved. CDR1 and CDR2 (germline): LNHDA, SQIVND (reference sequence). Trimming stripped 5 bases from V and 2 bases from J, with 10 bases between. This CDR3 has 13 residues. The CDR3 loop reads CASSRVGAYEQYF. The CDR3 DNA sequence: TGTGCCAGTAGTCGGGTTGGAGCCTACGAGCAGTACTTC.

V gene TRBV9 combines with J gene TRBJ2-5; 10 bases map to TRBD2. V was pared by 1 base and J by 0 bases, with 3 bases of the junction left unmatched. Germline values: CDR1 SGDLS, CDR2 YYNGEE. The CDR3 has 16 amino acids. The CDR3: CASSVRAGGYQETQYF. CDR3 nucleotide sequence: TGTGCCAGCAGCGTACGAGCGGGGGGGTACCAAGAGACCCAGTACTTC.

V and J are TRBV5-4 and TRBJ2-2, with D maybe TRBD2 (6 bases). Trimming pared 1 base from V and 5 bases from J, leaving 9 bases between. In germline, CDR1 is SGHNT, CDR2 YYREEE (reference sequence). CDR3 size: 14 residues. The CDR3 DNA reads as TGTGCCAGCAGCTTGAGACTAGGAACCGGGGAGCTGTTTTTT. This codes for CASSLRLGTGELFF.